This TCR beta chain originates from a study of T-cell memory formation after mild COVID-19. TCR alpha and TCR beta cDNA libraries with sample barcodes and UMIs came from 5'RACE using constant-segment primers. Via MiXCR, TCRdb re-called the 5' RACE reads, giving one row per CDR3 protein. The sample lists roughly 170,000 distinct CDR3 sequences; around 20% were seen once. The CDR3 runs to 15 residues. Germline CDR1 SGHVS, CDR2 FNYEAQ. V lost 5 bases to trimming and J lost 2 bases; unmatched junction nucleotides: 5. This clonotype turned up a few times. The target antigen is unknown. Whole-study results and caveats: Cross-reactive memory appears to have joined, as suggested by some responding clones showing up in pre-infection memory.

The chain joins TRBV7-6 to TRBJ1-3; 8 nucleotides line up with TRBD1. Sequencing used PBMCs or a T cell subset sorted from them (not recorded which). The TCR was taken from a young man who had mild COVID-19 (a few samples of this study predate the infection). Cell type and time point are not known. CDR3 protein: CASSPRTGTGNTIYF. The CDR3 DNA sequence: TGTGCCAGCAGCCCAAGGACAGGGACTGGAAACACCATATATTTT.